This is a list of T cell receptor beta chains from one sample in a study of molecular identifiers for immune sequencing clone quantification. MiXCR, applied by TCRdb to the PCR reads, yields one record per CDR3 protein. The sample lists a few hundred thousand distinct CDR3 sequences, roughly a quarter occurring once. The specimen sequenced was naive CD8+ T cells from blood, with Jurkat cell RNA spiked in. These receptors all stem from a human donor in good health. Some libraries in this study had Jurkat cell RNA spiked in. Each CDR3 is given with its conserved first and last residue. Each record gives: CDR3 DNA, CDR3 protein, J gene, D gene, clone size, V gene. A D gene is named only where the DNA matches it firmly. Size tells how often a clone was seen (once, few, many) or the class of an expanded clone, and some rows leave it out.

DNA: TGTGCCAGCAGCTTAAGCTGGGCAGCCCGGGGCTACACCTTC
CDR3: CASSLSWAARGYTF
J: TRBJ1-2
D: .
size: many
V: TRBV7-9

DNA: TGTGCCAGCAGTTCCGTCTGGACGGGAATAGCCAAAAACATTCAGTACTTC
CDR3: CASSSVWTGIAKNIQYF
J: TRBJ2-4
D: .
size: few
V: TRBV27

DNA: TGTGCCAGCAGCGGTCCTAGCGGGGCGACAGATACGCAGTATTTT
CDR3: CASSGPSGATDTQYF
J: TRBJ2-3
D: TRBD2
size: many
V: TRBV9

DNA: TGCGCCAGCAGCCCGGAACAGCGAGTTTACAATGAGCAGTTCTTC
CDR3: CASSPEQRVYNEQFF
J: TRBJ2-1
D: .
size: .
V: TRBV5-1

DNA: TGTGCCAGCAGCCATACAGTACAGGGAACGGATTCACCCCTCCACTTT
CDR3: CASSHTVQGTDSPLHF
J: TRBJ1-6
D: .
size: many
V: TRBV4-2

DNA: TGTGCCAGCAGCTCGACCGTAGCCAAAAACATTCAGTACTTC
CDR3: CASSSTVAKNIQYF
J: TRBJ2-4
D: .
size: many
V: TRBV7-9

DNA: TGTGCCAGTAGTAGCGACTCTAGCGGGGGAGAGTTCTTC
CDR3: CASSSDSSGGEFF
J: TRBJ2-1
D: TRBD2
size: .
V: TRBV19

DNA: TGCGCCAGCAGCCAAGTCGCGACTAGCGGGTACGAGCAGTACTTC
CDR3: CASSQVATSGYEQYF
J: TRBJ2-7
D: TRBD2
size: .
V: TRBV4-1

DNA: TGTGCCAGCAGTTTGGACGGAGCTAACTATGGCTACACCTTC
CDR3: CASSLDGANYGYTF
J: TRBJ1-2
D: .
size: few
V: TRBV27

DNA: TGTGCCAGCAGCGCCTCCGGTGGCGGCGACACAGATACGCAGTATTTT
CDR3: CASSASGGGDTDTQYF
J: TRBJ2-3
D: .
size: .
V: TRBV9

DNA: TGTGCCAGCAGTTTAACACAGCTCAATCAGCCCCAGCATTTT
CDR3: CASSLTQLNQPQHF
J: TRBJ1-5
D: .
size: many
V: TRBV28

DNA: TGTGCCAGCAGTTTACTTCGCACTAGCGGGAGCCTTCTACCTACCAAGCAGTACTTC
CDR3: CASSLLRTSGSLLPTKQYF
J: TRBJ2-7
D: TRBD2
size: once
V: TRBV28

DNA: TGCGCCAGCAAGCGGGAAGCCGGAGGAGATACGCAGTATTTT
CDR3: CASKREAGGDTQYF
J: TRBJ2-3
D: TRBD2
size: few
V: TRBV5-1

DNA: TGTGCCAGCAGTCCGGATGTACGGACAGGCGGTGAGCAGTTCTTC
CDR3: CASSPDVRTGGEQFF
J: TRBJ2-1
D: TRBD1
size: many
V: TRBV12-3/TRBV12-4

DNA: TGTGCCTGGAGTTTGGACCGCAATGAGCAGTTCTTC
CDR3: CAWSLDRNEQFF
J: TRBJ2-1
D: .
size: many
V: TRBV30

DNA: TGTGCCAGCAGTGAATTTTTCTACGAGCAGTACTTC
CDR3: CASSEFFYEQYF
J: TRBJ2-7
D: .
size: .
V: TRBV25-1

DNA: TGCGCCAGCAGCCAAGATTGGCCGGCAAATTCACCCCTCCACTTT
CDR3: CASSQDWPANSPLHF
J: TRBJ1-6
D: .
size: many
V: TRBV4-3

DNA: TGTGCCAGCAGTTTCCCCGGGACAGGTAACACAGATACGCAGTATTTT
CDR3: CASSFPGTGNTDTQYF
J: TRBJ2-3
D: TRBD1
size: many
V: TRBV12-3/TRBV12-4

DNA: TGCGCCAGCAGCAGGGACAGGGCATCCTACGAGCAGTACTTC
CDR3: CASSRDRASYEQYF
J: TRBJ2-7
D: TRBD1
size: many
V: TRBV5-1

DNA: TGCGCCAGCAGCGCAATTCTAAGGGTCAGCAATCAGCGCCAGCATTTT
CDR3: CASSAILRVSNQRQHF
J: TRBJ1-5
D: .
size: once
V: TRBV4-1

DNA: TGTGCCAGCAGATTGGAGCGGTCCACTGAAGCTTTCTTT
CDR3: CASRLERSTEAFF
J: TRBJ1-1
D: .
size: few
V: TRBV7-9

DNA: TGTGCCAGCAGGGGGCTTTTTGAGACCCAGTACTTC
CDR3: CASRGLFETQYF
J: TRBJ2-5
D: .
size: many
V: TRBV12-3/TRBV12-4

DNA: TGTGCCTGGAGTGTAAATGGTGAGCAGTTCTTC
CDR3: CAWSVNGEQFF
J: TRBJ2-1
D: .
size: .
V: TRBV30

DNA: TGTGCCAGCAGCCCGAAGGGCGCTGAAAAACTGTTTTTT
CDR3: CASSPKGAEKLFF
J: TRBJ1-4
D: .
size: many
V: TRBV7-9

DNA: TGTGCCAGCAGTCTAACGAGCGAGCAGTACTTC
CDR3: CASSLTSEQYF
J: TRBJ2-7
D: .
size: many
V: TRBV6-2/TRBV6-3

DNA: TGTGCCAGCAGCCCGGCCGGGGTTGATACGCAGTATTTT
CDR3: CASSPAGVDTQYF
J: TRBJ2-3
D: .
size: many
V: TRBV7-9

DNA: TGTGCCAGCAGTTTCTATAGCGGGACTAACGGTGAGCAGTTCTTC
CDR3: CASSFYSGTNGEQFF
J: TRBJ2-1
D: TRBD2
size: few
V: TRBV12-3/TRBV12-4

DNA: TGTGCCAGCAGTTACTCACAGGGCAATCAGCCCCAGCATTTT
CDR3: CASSYSQGNQPQHF
J: TRBJ1-5
D: .
size: .
V: TRBV6-5